This T cell receptor (beta chain) was observed in a study of cytomegalovirus exposure and HLA in healthy donors. Study results and caveats: Across all donors, roughly uniform sequencing depth was an assumption of the presence/absence analyses. According to the study, 160 or so TCR beta chains were cytomegalovirus-associated. Segments of the TCR beta V type were, in most cases, productive about 90% or about 30% of the time in an earlier analysis. Owing to their indistinguishability, certain V segments, notably TRBV6-2 and TRBV6-3, were excluded.

Worth noting for this clone: What it recognizes is unknown.

Germline V gene data show CDR1 as SGDLS and CDR2 as YYNGEE. Trimming removed 0 bases at V and 7 bases at J, with 16 bases between. This CDR3 is built from 16 residues. The PCR made use of 60 Vbeta and 13 Jbeta primers. Measured with immunoSEQ multiplex PCR; TCRdb has only the in-frame clones, and not every one. The sample has some 180,000 clones, more than 65% seen once. Sequencing was performed on PBMCs. The chain is built from TRBV9 and TRBJ1-4, with a weak D call TRBD1 (6 bases). The receptor's source is a woman in her thirties in good health and CMV-seropositive. The CDR3 coding sequence is TGTGCCAGCAGCGTAGCTGGGGGGGGGCGCACTGAAAAACTGTTTTTT. Translated: CASSVAGGGRTEKLFF.